The 14 T cell receptor beta chains reported below all come from one sample, sequenced in a study of CD8+CD57+ T cells in acquired aplastic anemia. Profiling that covered TCR beta VDJ and CDR3 relied on genomic DNA as its template. TCRdb fed the reads into MiXCR, producing one record per CDR3 protein. The profile covers about 210,000 distinct CDR3 sequences, with approximately 60% appearing a single time and approximately 32% taken by the ten largest. What was sequenced was sorted CD4+, CD8+, or CD8+CD57+ T cells (not recorded which) from PBMCs. The receptors come from a human donor in good health.

This clonotype has more than one count but fewer than ten. The chain recombines TRBV9 with TRBJ2-7; D not certain. Trimming cost V 0 bases and J 6 bases, with 7 bases left between them. Germline V gene data show CDR1 as SGDLS and CDR2 as YYNGEE. This CDR3 has 12 residues. The CDR3 loop is CASSVEGGEQYF. In DNA form, the CDR3 reads TGTGCCAGCAGCGTAGAGGGTGGCGAGCAGTACTTC.

As for this clonotype: The missing conserved phenylalanine or tryptophan at the end of this CDR3 makes a read error likely. This sequence joins TRBV7-9 and TRBJ1-1; D gene unclear. Germline V gives CDR1 SEHNR, CDR2 FQNEAQ (reference sequence). V lost 6 bases and J lost 0, with 8 bases in between. This CDR3 contains 13 residues. The CDR3 loop reads CASRTTVNTEAFS. The CDR3 nucleotides are TGTGCCAGCAGGACAACAGTGAACACTGAAGCTTTCTCT.

This chain uses TRBV7-2 with TRBJ2-5, with 9 bases lining up with TRBD2. Germline values: CDR1 SGHTA, CDR2 FQGNSA. V lost 6 bases and J lost 2; bases outside the gene matches: 7. The CDR3 has 15 amino acids. The CDR3 region has the DNA TGTGCCAGCAGTCGGACTAGCGCGTTACAAGAGACCCAGTACTTC. It translates to CASSRTSALQETQYF.

V usage is TRBV12-3 or TRBV12-4 and J usage is TRBJ2-3, with 8 bases that match TRBD2. CDR3 length: 16 residues. J lost 1 base, V lost 5 bases, and 8 bases had no gene match. CDR3 sequence reads: CASSPRSSGGTDTQYF. CDR3 DNA: TGTGCCAGCAGTCCTCGGAGTAGCGGGGGCACAGATACGCAGTATTTT.

The chain is built from TRBV15 and TRBJ1-1; no reliable D call. There are 15 residues in the CDR3. V was clipped by 3 bases and J by 3 bases, with 14 bases between them. Germline CDR1 is LNHNV and CDR2 is YYDKDF (reference sequence). The CDR3 here is CATSSRRGVDTEAFF. Written as DNA, the CDR3 is TGTGCCACCAGCAGTCGGCGGGGAGTGGACACTGAAGCTTTCTTT.

This clonotype is a singleton in its sample. This chain uses TRBV9 with TRBJ2-2; D is perhaps TRBD1 or TRBD2 (5 bases each). From germline, CDR1 is SGDLS and CDR2 YYNGEE. The CDR3 loop spans 12 amino acids. V was trimmed by 4 bases and J by 6 bases, leaving 7 bases between them. CDR3 nucleotides: TGTGCCAGCAGCAGGGACGCCGGGGAGCTGTTTTTT. Translation: CASSRDAGELFF.

V is TRBV9 and J is TRBJ2-5, with 7 bases that match TRBD2. CDR1 and CDR2 from the germline V gene are SGDLS and YYNGEE. The CDR3 is 14 residues long. V shed 4 bases and J 5 bases; nucleotides not matched to a gene: 8. The CDR3 here is CASSLAGSDETQYF. The CDR3 bases are TGTGCCAGCAGCTTAGCGGGTTCTGATGAGACCCAGTACTTC.

The chain recombines TRBV7-9 with TRBJ2-6, with unresolved D. The CDR3 runs to 15 residues. Germline V CDR1 and CDR2: SEHNR, FQNEAQ (reference sequence). Between the trimmed V and J ends, which lost 3 bases and 1 base, there was a span of 7 bases. CDR3 bases: TGTGCCAGCAGCTTTTCTGCGTCTGGGGCCAACGTCCTGACTTTC. It specifies CASSFSASGANVLTF.

V usage is TRBV19 and J usage is TRBJ2-6; tentative D call: TRBD1 (5 bases). V dropped 8 bases and J dropped 2 bases, with 10 bases sitting between them. In germline, CDR1 is LNHDA, CDR2 SQIVND (reference sequence). The CDR3 consists of 14 residues. The CDR3 nucleotides are TGTGCCAGTGTTACAGGACCTGGGGCCAACGTCCTGACTTTC. Translation: CASVTGPGANVLTF.

Details on this clonotype: The junction does not match germline at one end; this may be a read error. CDR3 in DNA: TGTGCCAGCAGCGTTGGAGCGTATAGCGATCAGCCCCAGCATTTT. Its protein is CASSVGAYSDQPQHF. The V gene is TRBV9, the J gene TRBJ1-5, with no clear D. CDR1 is SGDLS, CDR2 YYNGEE, per germline. The CDR3 loop spans 15 amino acids.

This clonotype was found many times. This rearrangement joins TRBV4-1 to TRBJ1-2, with no clear D. V lost 0 bases and J lost 2, with 13 bases in between. This CDR3 has 16 amino acids. The germline CDR1 and CDR2 sequences are MGHRA and YSYEKL. DNA for the CDR3: TGCGCCAGCAGCCAAGAACTATGGCAGGCGAACTATGGCTACACCTTC. Its protein product is CASSQELWQANYGYTF.

The rearrangement links TRBV10-3 to TRBJ2-5; 10 positions match TRBD1. This CDR3 has 15 amino acids. The germline gives CDR1 ENHRY, CDR2 SYGVKD. Trimming removed 0 bases from V and 5 bases from J; junction bases left unmatched: 3. CDR3 nucleotides: TGTGCCATCAGTGAGTCGGGACAGGGGTCGGAGACCCAGTACTTC. This sequence encodes CAISESGQGSETQYF.

The sample holds many counts of this clonotype. V is TRBV5-1 and J is TRBJ2-7, with 9 bases identical to TRBD1. With 4 bases clipped from V and 0 bases from J, the junction kept 5 bases outside the gene matches. Per the germline V gene, CDR1 is SGHRS and CDR2 is YFSETQ. The CDR3 covers 15 residues. Here the CDR3 DNA reads TGCGCCAGCAGCCGCAAGGGACAGGGCTCCTACGAGCAGTACTTC. This translates into CASSRKGQGSYEQYF.

As for this clonotype: The junction differs from germline at one of its ends, possibly a read error. V is TRBV6-1 and J is TRBJ2-7; 7 bases map to TRBD1. Germline V gene data show CDR1 as MNHNS and CDR2 as SASEGT. There are 14 residues in the CDR3. Here the CDR3 DNA reads TGTGCCAGCAGAACAGGGGTAGTACCGTGGGAGCATTACTTC. Amino acid sequence: CASRTGVVPWEHYF.